One TCR beta chain is described in this entry. This clone was seen more than once but under ten times. Which antigen it targets is not known. It has no much larger one-base neighbor in the sample; base qualities were not kept. Per the germline V gene (reference sequence), SGHNT is the CDR1 and YYREEE is the CDR2. Its CDR3 holds 15 amino acids, cysteine through phenylalanine. Here the CDR3 DNA is all that survives: 45 bases in frame from base 1. V was cut back by 2 bases and J by 6 bases, leaving a gap of 12 bases between them. The data originate from a study of cytomegalovirus exposure and HLA in healthy donors (dated by TCRdb to the late 2010s). With respect to the entire study: According to an earlier analysis of 587 of the donors, 150 million to 200 million T cells yielded roughly 100 million unique TCR beta sequences and 276 Gb of sequence data. About 280 gigabases of sequencing data and around 85 million unique TCR sequences made up an early release that covered around 640 HLA-typed donors. The genetic ancestry cluster associated with self-reported Caucasian donors included 70% to 85% of the roughly 390 genotyped donors. The aim of the study was to test whether cataloging public T cell receptors could identify signatures of past pathogen exposure. The study used immunosequencing to profile the T cell repertoires of under 700 subjects and linked those repertoires to cytomegalovirus serostatus. Along with the approximately 650-subject first cohort, a separate validation cohort of some 130 different subjects was used. To predict cytomegalovirus infection status, the study combined high-throughput TCR immunosequencing, statistical association of individual TCRs with disease status, and machine learning. A later analysis re-analyzed previously published TCR beta repertoires from roughly 630 donors and added high-resolution HLA genotyping to study TCR occurrence patterns. In the later analysis, no new phenotypic data were used to find candidate immune exposures; instead, reliance was placed on TCR beta sequences and their occurrence across donors. In an earlier analysis of 500 to 650 of the donors, high-throughput TCR beta sequencing was used to judge whether each TCR beta V gene segment behaved as functional or pseudogenic. Donor age, sex, ethnicity and CMV serostatus were compiled alongside the repertoire data. A later genetic analysis used genome-wide SNP genotypes for about 65% of the roughly 700 donors, treating that subset as a discovery cohort. Every repertoire in the discovery cohort had been generated on one and the same sequencing platform. Both class I and class II loci were covered by HLA typing, at four-digit resolution. Typing coverage varied by locus: about 629-630 donors for A, B, C, DRB1 and DQB1; more than 500 for DQA1; 606 for DPA1; around 490 for DPB1. Four to six DR-DQ haplotypes were handled as single units for association and clustering, since linkage in the cohort was strong. Across around 400 genotyped donors of the cohort, an average of about 240,000 unique TCR beta nucleotide sequences per donor were sequenced, and roughly 20% of those sequences were non-productive.

General conclusions and limits of the study: CMV serostatus was the only immune exposure information available for the cohort. A later genetic analysis associated a missense DCLRE1C variant with V-gene and J-gene trimming of TCR beta chains, and an independent cohort replicated the association. A later analysis found that TCR association rates varied across HLA loci, with DRB1 alleles showing the most associated TCRs and HLA-C alleles the fewest. When HLA alleles, especially DR and DQ, strongly co-occurred, TCR associations were difficult to assign to individual alleles. Cytomegalovirus status was reported to be diagnosed by the classifier with high specificity and sensitivity in both the original and validation cohorts. Some IMGT-functional V segments, including TRBV6-2 and TRBV6-3, could not be distinguished by the 87-base-pair reads and were therefore excluded. Several of the top co-occurrence clusters appeared to be linked to parvovirus B19, influenza, CMV and Epstein-Barr virus, according to a later analysis. In a later analysis, HLA-associated TCR beta chains were found to be more clonally expanded and to have lower generation probabilities than equally common non-associated chains. The study gave a list of about 150 TCR beta chains associated with cytomegalovirus. Because HLA typing was unavailable for some donors at each locus, only the typed subset was used in association tests. According to a later analysis, most CMV-associated TCR beta chains appeared to be HLA-restricted, and the HLA associations seemed to be driven largely by CMV exposure. Specific HLA alleles were associated with 15,000 to 20,000 TCR beta sequences at a false discovery rate of 0.05 in a later analysis. A further reported finding was that TCR beta sequences accurately predicted the HLA-A and HLA-B alleles for most subjects in the first cohort. In an earlier analysis of roughly 500 of the donors, most TCR beta V segments appeared in productive rearrangements about 87% or about 30% of the time, broadly matching IMGT annotations. Most TCR sequences were observed very rarely across donors, whereas some public TCRs were present in many individuals. Linkage disequilibrium might explain the correlated functional status among segregating V segments, but an unknown experimental factor could not be ruled out. In vitro tests confirmed that three of the cytomegalovirus-associated TCR beta chains recognize cytomegalovirus antigens. Compared with the 666-donor mean, donors in an Asian-associated ancestry cluster had fewer N-insertions in productive TCRs, according to a later genetic analysis. Roughly uniform sequencing depth across donors was assumed in presence/absence analyses, although this assumption may not hold. A cluster of highly shared sequence variants was judged likely to be a technical artifact of the sequencing pipeline. The authors suggested that the approach could potentially be extended to other disease states and immunological phenotypes. Because counts were too low, some 16 rarely observed V segments, including chromosome 9 orphons, were excluded from the earlier analysis of 587 of the donors. Only TCR beta chains were sequenced in this cohort, and the absence of alpha or paired-chain data limited detectable features.

To prepare the library, the immunoSEQ multiplex PCR assay was applied. The multiplex PCR relied on a mix of 60 forward primers for TCR Vbeta segments and 13 reverse primers for TCR Jbeta segments. A multiplex PCR assay on genomic DNA amplified the CDR3 region of rearranged TCR beta genes. Amplified TCR beta libraries were sequenced as 87-base-pair reads on the Illumina HiSeq System. The original pipeline was this. In a later analysis, tens of millions of unique TCR beta chains were counted across the 650 to 700 repertoires, and around 10 million of these chains were shared by at least two donors. To remove PCR and sequencing errors, raw reads were error-corrected and collapsed into unique sequences using a nearest-neighbor algorithm that merged closely related sequences. V, D and J gene segments were assigned by aligning CDR3 sequences to IMGT reference sequences. For a sequence to be retained, a match of at least six nucleotides to both a V gene segment and a J gene segment was required. Rearrangements were called productive when the CDR3 lacked stop codons and stayed in frame with V and J; all others were non-productive. CDR3 was defined according to IMGT convention as the region running from the second conserved V-encoded cysteine to the conserved J-encoded phenylalanine. The earlier analysis of some 580 of the donors excluded any sequence lacking an unambiguous match to a single V gene segment. An earlier analysis of a few hundred of the donors called V segments functional above 56.7% productive rearrangements and segregating when the between-donor standard deviation exceeded 5%. A statistical classification framework was developed to diagnose cytomegalovirus status using the catalog of TCR beta chain sequences. A later analysis assigned V and J genes by comparing TCR nucleotide sequences with IMGT/GENE-DB human TR gene sequences. In a later analysis, CDR3 sequences and most-parsimonious VDJ recombination scenarios were assigned using the TCRdist pipeline. In a later analysis, each TCR beta chain was defined by its CDR3 amino acid sequence together with its V-gene family, and reads without a unique V-gene family were excluded. In a later analysis, approximately 640 highly shared, low-generation-probability nucleotide sequences were removed to address suspected cross-contamination and a sequencing artifact. In a later analysis, a clonal expansion index was calculated for each public chain from normalized within-repertoire ranks of inferred template counts. In a later analysis, generation probabilities were computed with a VDJ recombination model fitted to out-of-frame rearrangements, and the resulting probabilities were checked against IGoR. In a later analysis, hypergeometric tests were used to score TCR-TCR, TCR-HLA and TCR-CMV co-occurrence, with a repertoire-size bias correction applied to TCR pairs. A later analysis estimated false discovery rates by permuting HLA or CMV assignments 20 times. In a later analysis, co-occurring TCRs were grouped using DBSCAN, and TCRdist sequence similarity was added for clustering within HLA-allele-positive subsets. Repertoires with fewer than 30,000 or more than 120,000 public chains, plus five repertoires with anomalous nucleotide sharing, were excluded from co-occurrence clustering. In TCRdb, the immuneACCESS table is reduced to in-frame sequences with V and J assigned. These tables do not hold every clone; where another copy was compared, an unresolved V gene accounts for under half, and the others remain unexplained. D and trimming were read from the DNA, whereas the V and J calls and clone size are those reported in that table. The sample table records approximately 180,000 clones; roughly 68% of these occur just once. The ten largest clones take up about 2% of the sample.

In total, over 600 healthy bone marrow donors made up the cohort. All cohort members were sampled while nominally healthy, although unrecorded immune exposures were likely present. The donor was CMV seronegative and belonged to the group of 352 seronegative cohort members. A peripheral blood sample was collected from each donor, and TCR beta sequencing was performed on peripheral blood mononuclear cells. The Qiagen DNeasy Blood Extraction Kit was used to extract genomic DNA from the blood cell samples. The clonotype was recovered from a woman aged 25 to 39 in good health and CMV-seronegative. The sequenced sample was PBMCs. The sequence links TRBV5-4 to TRBJ1-6; D gene: possibly TRBD1, on 6 matching bases. The CDR3 sequence is CASSFRGRGNSPLHF. The nucleotide sequence reads TGTGCCAGCAGCTTTAGGGGCAGGGGTAATTCACCCCTCCACTTT.